Below are 20 T cell receptor beta chains sequenced from a single sample in a study of T cell responses to AZD1222 COVID-19 vaccine. The protocol was immunoSEQ multiplex PCR, while the TCRdb copy is restricted to in-frame clones and leaves out a portion. The data hold more than 90,000 clones, with around 84% observed a single time. The sequences come from peripheral blood, collected 28 days after the second AZD1222 dose. The source is an adult who received the AZD1222 COVID-19 vaccine.

The chain carries TRBV24-1 and TRBJ1-5, with D perhaps TRBD1 (6 bases). The CDR3 covers 17 residues. The V end was cut by 5 bases, the J end by 1 base, with 17 bases between. Per the germline V gene, CDR1 is KGHDR and CDR2 is SFDVKD. The CDR3, as DNA: TGTGCCACCAGTGCCGAAACAGGGTCTTGGAGCAATCAGCCCCAGCATTTT. Its translation: CATSAETGSWSNQPQHF.

In this sample, this clone turned up a few times. The rearrangement links TRBV2 to TRBJ1-2; TRBD1 matches 8 bases. The CDR3 sequence is 14 residues long. Looked up from germline, CDR1 is SNHLY and CDR2 is FYNNEI. V shed 5 bases and J 3 bases; nucleotides not matched to a gene: 5. The CDR3 region is CASSNRGDDYGYTF. The CDR3 region has the DNA TGTGCCAGCAGTAACAGGGGGGACGACTATGGCTACACCTTC.

The chain couples TRBV24-1 to TRBJ2-7, with 10 positions matching TRBD1. The V and J ends lost 2 bases and 5 bases, in that order; junction bases with no gene match: 5. The CDR3 consists of 15 residues. Per germline, CDR1 KGHDR and CDR2 SFDVKD. In nucleotides, the CDR3 is TGTGCCACCAGTGATTCTGCAGACAGGGGGCACGAGCAGTACTTC. It specifies CATSDSADRGHEQYF.

The V gene is TRBV9, the J gene TRBJ2-1; TRBD1 agrees at 9 bases. The CDR3 is 15 amino acids. Per the germline V gene, CDR1 is SGDLS and CDR2 is YYNGEE. V was clipped by 0 bases and J by 5 bases; unmatched bases: 3. CDR3 in DNA: TGTGCCAGCAGCGTAGAGGGACAGGGTAACAATGAGCAGTTCTTC. This gives the protein CASSVEGQGNNEQFF. Complete variable domain (other parts from reference TRBV9 and TRBJ2-1): DSGVTQTPKHLITATGQRVTLRCSPRSGDLSVYWYQQSLDQGLQFLIQYYNGEERAKGNILERFSAQQFPDLHSELNLSSLELGDSALYFCASSVEGQGNNEQFFGPGTRLTVL.

This sequence joins TRBV24-1 and TRBJ1-6; TRBD1 matches at 10 bases. This CDR3 has 16 amino acids. Trimming removed 7 bases from V and 8 bases from J; junction bases left unmatched: 10. Germline lookup yields CDR1 KGHDR and CDR2 SFDVKD. The CDR3 reads CATSPPTGGLHSPLHF. CDR3 DNA sequence: TGTGCCACCAGCCCCCCGACAGGGGGCCTCCATTCACCCCTCCACTTT.

This clone occurred a few times. The V and J genes are TRBV4-1 and TRBJ1-4, with D unresolved. The CDR3 runs to 16 residues. Germline values: CDR1 MGHRA, CDR2 YSYEKL. V was trimmed by 2 bases and J by 2 bases, leaving 12 bases between them. The CDR3 is CASSQQPRLTNEKLFF. CDR3 nucleotide sequence: TGCGCCAGCAGCCAACAGCCGAGGCTTACTAATGAAAAACTGTTTTTT.

The V gene is TRBV3-1 (or the pseudogene TRBV3-2), the J gene TRBJ1-1, with unresolved D. This CDR3 has 15 amino acids. The V gene's germline CDR1 is LGHDT and CDR2 YNNKEL (reference sequence). V was shortened by 1 base and J by 4 bases, with 13 bases between the two germline ends. Here the CDR3 reads CASSQVWSGSTEAFF. The CDR3 nucleotides are TGTGCCAGCAGCCAAGTGTGGTCGGGGAGCACTGAAGCTTTCTTT.

The chain carries TRBV30 and TRBJ1-2, with 8 nucleotides matching TRBD1. This CDR3 has 16 residues. CDR1 GTSNPN and CDR2 SVGIG come from the germline V gene (reference sequence). After removal of 0 bases from V and 4 bases from J, the junction contained 10 bases not matched to a gene. CDR3 bases: TGTGCCTGGAGTGTTTCCGGGACAGGAGGGGGCTATGGCTACACCTTC. This translates into CAWSVSGTGGGYGYTF.

The chain combines TRBV19 with TRBJ1-2; D is possibly TRBD1 (6 bases). The CDR3 contains 13 residues. Germline V gene sequence: CDR1 LNHDA, CDR2 SQIVND (reference sequence). The V and J ends lost 5 bases and 2 bases respectively, with 9 bases between them. The CDR3: CASSQGPNYGYTF. The DNA for the CDR3 is TGTGCCAGTAGTCAGGGGCCAAACTATGGCTACACCTTC.

This chain joins TRBV2 and TRBJ1-2; D may be TRBD1 (6 bases). The CDR3 is made up of 15 amino acids. V was cut by 4 bases and J by 6 bases, with 18 bases left in between. CDR1 and CDR2 from the germline V gene are SNHLY and FYNNEI. The CDR3: CASSVRTETLDGYTF. The DNA of the CDR3 is TGTGCCAGCAGTGTCCGGACAGAAACTCTAGATGGCTACACCTTC.

The chain recombines TRBV18 with TRBJ1-1, with 11 bases identical to TRBD1. J was trimmed by 5 bases and V by 1 base; bases with no gene match: 9. The CDR3 sequence is 17 residues long. From germline, CDR1 is KGHSH and CDR2 LQKENI. The CDR3 DNA is TGTGCCAGCTCACCACAGGCTCCGGGACAGGGGGGTACTGAAGCTTTCTTT. This codes for CASSPQAPGQGGTEAFF.

This clone has only one observation. The chain uses TRBV6-1 and TRBJ1-1; D gene uncertain. CDR1 is MNHNS, CDR2 SASEGT, per germline. V lost 1 base and J lost 6, with 12 bases in between. The CDR3 covers 14 residues. CDR3 loop: CASSEVNTASEAFF. The CDR3 nucleotides read TGTGCCAGCAGTGAAGTGAACACGGCTTCTGAAGCTTTCTTT.

The genes are TRBV30 and TRBJ1-2, with 7 positions matching TRBD1. The V gene's germline CDR1 is GTSNPN and CDR2 SVGIG (reference sequence). Trimming took 2 bases from V and 4 from J; bases not matched to a gene: 4. The CDR3 extends over 13 amino acids. The CDR3 DNA follows: TGTGCCTGGAGTAGGGACAGACCCTATGGCTACACCTTC. Its translation is CAWSRDRPYGYTF.

The chain carries TRBV30 and TRBJ1-1, with no clear D. From germline, CDR1 is GTSNPN and CDR2 SVGIG (reference sequence). Trimming stripped 8 bases from V and 5 bases from J, with 15 bases between. There are 12 residues in the CDR3. Here the CDR3 reads CAREGEETEAFF. CDR3 coding DNA: TGTGCCCGAGAGGGTGAGGAGACTGAAGCTTTCTTT. Full variable domain (outside the CDR3, taken from reference TRBV30 and TRBJ1-1): SQTIHQWPATLVQPVGSPLSLECTVEGTSNPNLYWYRQAAGRGLQLLFYSVGIGQISSEVPQNLSASRPQDRQFILSSKKLLLSDSGFYLCAREGEETEAFFGQGTRLTVV.

This chain connects TRBV7-2 to TRBJ2-3; 9 bases line up with TRBD2. The CDR3 totals 17 residues. V lost 1 base and J lost 3; bases outside the gene matches: 8. Germline V lookup: CDR1 SGHTA, CDR2 FQGNSA. In DNA form, the CDR3 reads TGTGCCAGCAGCTTAGGGTTAGCGGGAGCGGCGACAGATACGCAGTATTTT. This gives the protein CASSLGLAGAATDTQYF.

V usage is TRBV25-1 and J usage is TRBJ2-7; D possibly corresponds to TRBD2 (6 bases). CDR3 length: 15 residues. V was cut by 5 bases and J by 5 bases, with 19 bases left in between. Germline lookup yields CDR1 MGHDK and CDR2 SYGVNS. The CDR3 is CASSPIGGVSNEQYF. CDR3 DNA: TGTGCCAGCAGTCCCATCGGAGGGGTGTCAAACGAGCAGTACTTC.

V is TRBV2 and J is TRBJ1-5, with D possibly matching TRBD1 (6 bases). This CDR3 has 15 amino acids. Looked up from germline, CDR1 is SNHLY and CDR2 is FYNNEI. Trimming pared 1 base from V and 5 bases from J, leaving 12 bases between. CDR3 nucleotide sequence: TGTGCCAGCAGTGAAGAACAGGGAGATCATCAGCCCCAGCATTTT. This translates into CASSEEQGDHQPQHF.

In nucleotides, the CDR3 is TGTGCCAGCAGCTCGCAGGGGACCGGGGAGCTGTTTTTT. This sequence encodes CASSSQGTGELFF. The chain joins TRBV6-6 to TRBJ2-2; D perhaps matches TRBD1 (6 bases). Germline loops: CDR1 MNHNY, CDR2 SVGAGI (reference sequence). This CDR3 region has 13 residues. Between the trimmed V and J ends, which lost 6 bases and 5 bases, there was a span of 10 bases.

The V gene is TRBV27, the J gene TRBJ1-2, with 9 bases identical to TRBD1. V shed 0 bases and J 4 bases; nucleotides not matched to a gene: 3. This CDR3 spans 15 amino acids. Germline CDR1 and CDR2: MNHEY and SMNVEV (reference sequence). CDR3 nucleotide sequence: TGTGCCAGCAGTTTATCCCCGGGACAGGGCTATGGCTACACCTTC. It yields the protein CASSLSPGQGYGYTF.

V gene TRBV6-5 combines with J gene TRBJ2-3; 9 positions match TRBD1. The germline CDR1 and CDR2 sequences are MNHEY and SVGAGI. The CDR3 totals 12 residues. V gave up 8 bases and J gave up 9 bases; unmatched junction bases: 6. CDR3 loop: CASGTGPGTQYF. CDR3 DNA sequence: TGTGCCAGCGGGACAGGGCCGGGGACGCAGTATTTT.